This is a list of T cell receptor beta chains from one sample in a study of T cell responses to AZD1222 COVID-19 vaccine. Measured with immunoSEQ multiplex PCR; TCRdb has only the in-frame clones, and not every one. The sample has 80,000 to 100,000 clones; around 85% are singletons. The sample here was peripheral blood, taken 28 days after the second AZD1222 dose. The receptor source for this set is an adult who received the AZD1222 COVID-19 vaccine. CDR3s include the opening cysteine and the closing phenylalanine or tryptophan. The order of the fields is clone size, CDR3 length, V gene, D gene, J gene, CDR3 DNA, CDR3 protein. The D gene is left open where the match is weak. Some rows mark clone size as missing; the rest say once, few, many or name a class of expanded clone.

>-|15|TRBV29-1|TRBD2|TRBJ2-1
TGCAGCGTTGAACTAGCGGGAGGGAAATACAATGAGCAGTTCTTC
CSVELAGGKYNEQFF
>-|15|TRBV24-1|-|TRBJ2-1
TGTGCCACCACCTCCCGCTCAGGGCTTAACAATGAGCAGTTCTTC
CATTSRSGLNNEQFF
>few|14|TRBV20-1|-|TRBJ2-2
TGCAGTGCTCGTGAACACGGACAAACCGGGGAGCTGTTTTTT
CSAREHGQTGELFF
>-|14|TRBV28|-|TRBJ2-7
TGTGCCAGCAGCCTACCATCGGTAGCGGACGAGCAGTACTTC
CASSLPSVADEQYF
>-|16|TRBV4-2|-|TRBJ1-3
TGTGCCAGCAGCCAAGATTCGGGAAACTCTGGAAACACCATATATTTT
CASSQDSGNSGNTIYF
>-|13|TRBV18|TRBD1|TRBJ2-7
TGTGCCAGCTCCTGGGGACAGGGGAACGAGCAGTACTTC
CASSWGQGNEQYF
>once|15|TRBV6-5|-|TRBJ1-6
TGTGCCAGCAGTTACTCGAGAGGGGGTAATTCACCCCTCCACTTT
CASSYSRGGNSPLHF
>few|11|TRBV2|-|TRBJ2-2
TGTGCCAGCAGTGAACAGGGGGAGCTGTTTTTT
CASSEQGELFF
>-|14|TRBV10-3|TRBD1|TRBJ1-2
TGTGCCATCACTAAGGACAGGGACGACTATGGCTACACCTTC
CAITKDRDDYGYTF
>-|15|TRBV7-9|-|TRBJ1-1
TGTGCCAGCAGCTTTACGACGGGGATGAACACTGAAGCTTTCTTT
CASSFTTGMNTEAFF
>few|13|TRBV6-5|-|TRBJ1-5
TGTGCCAGCAGGACCTCCAGCAATCAGCCCCAGCATTTT
CASRTSSNQPQHF
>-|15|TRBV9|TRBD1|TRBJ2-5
TGTGCCAGCAGGCCGGCAGGGGGCAACCAAGAGACCCAGTACTTC
CASRPAGGNQETQYF
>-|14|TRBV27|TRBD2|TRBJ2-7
TGTGCCAGCAGTGCCCGTGGACTAGCAGACGAGCAGTACTTC
CASSARGLADEQYF
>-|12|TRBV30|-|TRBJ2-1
TGTGCCTGGAGTCACCAGGTGGATGAGCAGTTCTTC
CAWSHQVDEQFF
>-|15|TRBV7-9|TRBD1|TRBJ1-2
TGTGCCAGCAGCTTAGCCTCTCAGGGGGCCTATGGCTACACCTTC
CASSLASQGAYGYTF
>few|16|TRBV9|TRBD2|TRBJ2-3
TGTGCCAGCAGCCCACGGTCTAGCGGGAGTGCAGATACGCAGTATTTT
CASSPRSSGSADTQYF
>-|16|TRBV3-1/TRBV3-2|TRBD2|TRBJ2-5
TGTGCCAGCAGCCAACGGAGCGGGAGTTACCAAGAGACCCAGTACTTC
CASSQRSGSYQETQYF
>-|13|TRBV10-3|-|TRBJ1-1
TGTGCCATCAGTGAGAATCAGAACACTGAAGCTTTCTTT
CAISENQNTEAFF
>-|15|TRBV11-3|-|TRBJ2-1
TGTGCCAGCAGCTTAGGTGGCCGAGAAGGTGATGAGCAGTTCTTC
CASSLGGREGDEQFF
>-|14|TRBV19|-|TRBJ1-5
TGTGCCAGTAGTAGCGGGGACGTCAATCAGCCCCAGCATTTT
CASSSGDVNQPQHF
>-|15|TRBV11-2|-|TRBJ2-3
TGTGCCAGCAGCTTAGTAGGACGGTACACAGATACGCAGTATTTT
CASSLVGRYTDTQYF
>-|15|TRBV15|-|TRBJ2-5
TGTGCCACCAGCAGAGATCAGGGTCTCGGAGAGACCCAGTACTTC
CATSRDQGLGETQYF
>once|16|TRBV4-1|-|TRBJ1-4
TGCGCCAGCAGCCCTGCGAAAGGGGCCGGCTTTGAAAAACTGTTTTTT
CASSPAKGAGFEKLFF
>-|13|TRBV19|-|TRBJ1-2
TGTGCCAGTAGTAGAACCCAGGCGGATGGCTACACCTTC
CASSRTQADGYTF
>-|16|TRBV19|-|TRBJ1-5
TGTGCCAGTAAAAAACTAGGGCGTCTTAGCAATCAGCCCCAGCATTTT
CASKKLGRLSNQPQHF
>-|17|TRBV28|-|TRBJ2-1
TGTGCCAGCAGTTTAGCCTTAGGGGGGGGACGTCGGCCTGAGCAGTTCTTC
CASSLALGGGRRPEQFF
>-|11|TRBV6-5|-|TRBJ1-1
TGTGCCACCCGGATGAACACTGAAGCTTTCTTT
CATRMNTEAFF
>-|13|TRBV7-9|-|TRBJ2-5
TGTGCCAGCAGCTTTGCCGTAGTGGAGACCCAGTACTTC
CASSFAVVETQYF
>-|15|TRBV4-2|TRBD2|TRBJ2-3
TGTGCCAGCAGCCAAGATGCTAGCGGGGCGGATACGCAGTATTTT
CASSQDASGADTQYF
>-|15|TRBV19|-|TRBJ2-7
TGTGCCAGTAGTATAAAGGGGAATGCCGAGCGCGAGCAGTACTTC
CASSIKGNAEREQYF
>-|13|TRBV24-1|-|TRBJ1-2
TGTGCCACCAGTGATCGACGAGGGGGTGGCTACACCTTC
CATSDRRGGGYTF
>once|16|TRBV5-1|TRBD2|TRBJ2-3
TGCGCCAGCAGCACCCGACTAGCGATGGGGACAGATACGCAGTATTTT
CASSTRLAMGTDTQYF
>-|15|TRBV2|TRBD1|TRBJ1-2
TGTGCCAGCAGTGAAGCGCAGGGACAGGTGGTTGGCTACACCTTC
CASSEAQGQVVGYTF
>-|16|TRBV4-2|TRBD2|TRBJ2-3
TGTGCCAGCAGCCCCCGGACTAGCGGGGGATCAGATACGCAGTATTTT
CASSPRTSGGSDTQYF
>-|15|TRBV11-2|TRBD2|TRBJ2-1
TGTGCCAGCAGCTTAGCGGGACTAGGCCACAATGAGCAGTTCTTC
CASSLAGLGHNEQFF
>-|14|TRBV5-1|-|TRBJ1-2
TGCGCCAGCAGCTCCCAGGGTGGCGACTATGGCTACACCTTC
CASSSQGGDYGYTF
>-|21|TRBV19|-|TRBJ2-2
TGTGCCAGTAGTATCGTTCGCGAGACTCAGGGGTCGTACCCGAACACCGGGGAGCTGTTTTTT
CASSIVRETQGSYPNTGELFF
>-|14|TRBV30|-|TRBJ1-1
TGTGCCTGGAGTACGAGACAGTTTTTCACTGAAGCTTTCTTT
CAWSTRQFFTEAFF
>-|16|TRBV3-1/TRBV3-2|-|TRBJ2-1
TGTGCCAGCAGCCCCCGATCAGGCGGGGACAACAATGAGCAGTTCTTC
CASSPRSGGDNNEQFF
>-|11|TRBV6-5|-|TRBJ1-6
TGTGCCAGTGGGGTGGGTTCACCCCTCCACTTT
CASGVGSPLHF
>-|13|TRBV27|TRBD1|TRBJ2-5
TGTGCCAGCGGGACAGGGACCCAAGGGACCCAGTACTTC
CASGTGTQGTQYF
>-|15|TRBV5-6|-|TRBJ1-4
TGTGCCAGCAGCCTTCAGGGAGACGTTAATGAAAAACTGTTTTTT
CASSLQGDVNEKLFF
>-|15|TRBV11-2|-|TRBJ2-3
TGTGCCAGCAGCCCCCGTGAATTTTACACAGATACGCAGTATTTT
CASSPREFYTDTQYF
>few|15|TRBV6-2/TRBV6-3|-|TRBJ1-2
TGTGCCAGCAGTGGGGCCGACAGTTCTAACTATGGCTACACCTTC
CASSGADSSNYGYTF
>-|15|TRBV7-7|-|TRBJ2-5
TGTGCCAGCAGCTTAGATGGAGGGGGCCGTGAGACCCAGTACTTC
CASSLDGGGRETQYF
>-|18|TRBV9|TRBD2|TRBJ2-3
TGTGCCAGCAGCGTCGACGCTGGGCTAGCGGGAGGCACAGATACGCAGTATTTT
CASSVDAGLAGGTDTQYF
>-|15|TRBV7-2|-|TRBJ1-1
TGTGCCAGCAGCCCCTCGGTTTCAGTAGACACTGAAGCTTTCTTT
CASSPSVSVDTEAFF
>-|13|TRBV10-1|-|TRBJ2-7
TGCGCCAGCAGTGACGACGTCTCCTACGAGCAGTACTTC
CASSDDVSYEQYF
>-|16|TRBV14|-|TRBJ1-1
TGTGCCAGCAGCCAAGATTATCAGGGGATGAACACTGAAGCTTTCTTT
CASSQDYQGMNTEAFF
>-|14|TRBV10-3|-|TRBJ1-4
TGTGCCAGCACGGACATGGGGGGCGGTGAAAAACTGTTTTTT
CASTDMGGGEKLFF